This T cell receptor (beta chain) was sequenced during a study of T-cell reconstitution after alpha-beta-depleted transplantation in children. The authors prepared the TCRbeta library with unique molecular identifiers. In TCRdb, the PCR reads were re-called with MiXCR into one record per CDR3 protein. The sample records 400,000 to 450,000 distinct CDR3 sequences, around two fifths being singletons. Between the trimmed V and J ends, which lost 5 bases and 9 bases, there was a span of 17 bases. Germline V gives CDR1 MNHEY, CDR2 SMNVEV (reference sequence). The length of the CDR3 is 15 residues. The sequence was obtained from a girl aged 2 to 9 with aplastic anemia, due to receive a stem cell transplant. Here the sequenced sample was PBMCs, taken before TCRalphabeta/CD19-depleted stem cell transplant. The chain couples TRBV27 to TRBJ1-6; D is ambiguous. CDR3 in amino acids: CASSPPRPSTSPLHF. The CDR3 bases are TGTGCCAGCAGTCCCCCGAGACCTTCGACTTCACCCCTCCACTTT.